This entry lists 29 T cell receptor beta chains sequenced from one sample in a study of cytomegalovirus exposure and HLA in healthy donors. Researchers ran the PCR with 60 Vbeta and 13 Jbeta primers. Measured with immunoSEQ multiplex PCR; TCRdb has only the in-frame clones, and not every one. Here the sample spans 150,000 to 250,000 clones, 75% to 85% being singletons. Sequenced sample: PBMCs. The receptors were gathered from a girl under 18 in good health and CMV-seropositive.

This clone showed up just a few times. The chain is built from TRBV4-1 and TRBJ2-1; TRBD2 aligns across 11 bases. The CDR3 totals 16 residues. With V trimmed by 5 bases and J by 3 bases, 6 bases remained unmatched. CDR1 is MGHRA, CDR2 YSYEKL, per germline. CDR3 in amino acids: CASSFPSGGIYNEQFF. Here the CDR3 DNA reads TGCGCCAGCAGCTTCCCTAGCGGGGGGATCTACAATGAGCAGTTCTTC.

The chain employs TRBV4-1 and TRBJ2-3; 15 bases fit TRBD2. J lost 5 bases, V lost 3 bases, and 6 bases had no gene match. Germline values: CDR1 MGHRA, CDR2 YSYEKL. This CDR3 spans 17 amino acids. The CDR3 bases are TGCGCCAGCAGCCAGCGGACTAGCGGGGGGGCCGGAGATACGCAGTATTTT. Encoded protein: CASSQRTSGGAGDTQYF.

V is TRBV11-2 and J is TRBJ1-3; D is perhaps TRBD1 (6 bases). Per germline, CDR1 SGHAT and CDR2 FQNNGV. The V and J ends lost 4 bases and 2 bases respectively, with 15 bases between them. The CDR3 runs 16 residues. This CDR3 is CASSSISGDAGNTIYF. CDR3 DNA sequence: TGTGCCAGCAGCTCGATCTCAGGGGATGCTGGAAACACCATATATTTT.

This chain links TRBV5-6 with TRBJ1-3; TRBD1 agrees at 7 bases. There are 16 residues in the CDR3. Germline CDR1 and CDR2: SGHDT and YYEEEE. Trimming took 4 bases from V and 0 from J; bases not matched to a gene: 7. This CDR3 reads CASSGTGVYSGNTIYF. The DNA for the CDR3 is TGTGCCAGCAGCGGCACAGGGGTCTACTCTGGAAACACCATATATTTT.

J is TRBJ1-4 and V is TRBV7-2; 8 bases line up with TRBD1. The germline V gene encodes CDR1 SGHTA and CDR2 FQGNSA. The CDR3 covers 16 residues. The ends lost 5 bases at V and 8 bases at J; junction bases unmatched: 13. CDR3 sequence: CASSRGGQGAGEKLFF. DNA of the CDR3: TGTGCCAGCAGCCGGGGAGGGCAGGGGGCTGGAGAAAAACTGTTTTTT.

This sequence joins TRBV9 and TRBJ2-1; 8 positions agree with TRBD2. J gave up 2 bases and V 0 bases, and 10 bases lay outside the gene matches. The CDR3 contains 18 residues. CDR1 is SGDLS, CDR2 YYNGEE, per germline. DNA of the CDR3: TGTGCCAGCAGCGTAGTCCCGGGTCCGGGGGGGACCTACAATGAGCAGTTCTTC. It yields the protein CASSVVPGPGGTYNEQFF. The full variable domain, with the rest looked up from reference TRBV9 and TRBJ2-1, is DSGVTQTPKHLITATGQRVTLRCSPRSGDLSVYWYQQSLDQGLQFLIQYYNGEERAKGNILERFSAQQFPDLHSELNLSSLELGDSALYFCASSVVPGPGGTYNEQFFGPGTRLTVL.

The genes are TRBV10-2 and TRBJ2-3, with 8 bases lining up with TRBD2. This CDR3 spans 22 amino acids. V shed 2 bases and J 2 bases; nucleotides not matched to a gene: 24. The V gene's germline CDR1 is WSHSY and CDR2 SAAADI. CDR3: CASSETVLYSVGGGPNTDTQYF. The CDR3, as DNA: TGCGCCAGCAGTGAGACGGTCCTGTACAGTGTAGGCGGGGGGCCTAACACAGATACGCAGTATTTT.

The chain has TRBV19 and TRBJ2-4, with TRBD1 matching over 7 bases. This CDR3 has 11 amino acids. Trimming cost V 5 bases and J 15 bases; bases outside gene matches: 7. Germline CDR1 reads LNHDA; CDR2 reads SQIVND (reference sequence). The CDR3 DNA sequence: TGTGCCAGTAGTGGAGACAGGGTTGTGTACTTC. It yields the protein CASSGDRVVYF.

In this sample, this clone turned up a few times. CDR3 nucleotides: TGTGCCAGCAGTTACTCGCAGGGACACTACGAGCAGTACTTC. Its translation is CASSYSQGHYEQYF. This chain joins TRBV6-5 and TRBJ2-7, with a tentative D call TRBD1 (6 bases). Per germline, CDR1 MNHEY and CDR2 SVGAGI. The CDR3 contains 14 residues. Between the trimmed V and J ends, which lost 0 bases and 3 bases, there was a span of 9 bases.

The chain uses TRBV20-1 and TRBJ2-7; D perhaps matches TRBD2 (5 bases). This CDR3 has 11 amino acids. Germline assignment: CDR1 DFQATT and CDR2 SNEGSKA (reference sequence). V lost 5 bases and J lost 0, with 5 bases in between. The CDR3 region is CSARDSYEQYF. The CDR3 DNA sequence: TGCAGTGCTCGGGACTCCTACGAGCAGTACTTC.

The gene calls are TRBV9 and TRBJ2-2; D gene uncertain. The CDR3 has 16 amino acids. The V gene lost 0 bases and the J gene lost 7 bases, with 16 bases spanning the gap. CDR1 and CDR2 (germline): SGDLS, YYNGEE. The CDR3: CASSVAIELSFGELFF. The CDR3, as DNA: TGTGCCAGCAGCGTAGCGATCGAGCTTAGTTTCGGGGAGCTGTTTTTT.

Comments on this clone: Other nucleotide sequences from this sample produce the same CDR3. The rearrangement joins TRBV9 to TRBJ2-2; tentative D call: TRBD1 (5 bases). V lost 0 bases and J 4 bases, leaving 10 bases between the germline ends. The germline V gene encodes CDR1 SGDLS and CDR2 YYNGEE. The CDR3 contains 15 residues. CDR3 DNA sequence: TGTGCCAGCAGCGTAGTTAGTAGGGGCACCGGGGAGCTGTTTTTT. Translated: CASSVVSRGTGELFF.

Here the CDR3 DNA reads TGTGCCAGCAGCCCGACAGGACAGGGGGCCTACGAGCAGTACTTC. Amino acid sequence: CASSPTGQGAYEQYF. The rearrangement joins TRBV5-6 to TRBJ2-7, with TRBD1 matching 10 bases. The CDR3 has 15 amino acids. Germline V gene lookup returns CDR1 SGHDT and CDR2 YYEEEE. V dropped 4 bases and J dropped 2; count of bases not matched to a gene: 6.

V gene TRBV4-2 combines with J gene TRBJ1-5, with D hard to call. The CDR3 is made up of 13 amino acids. V was clipped by 3 bases and J by 4 bases, with 7 bases between them. Germline V lookup: CDR1 LGHNA, CDR2 YNFKEQ. DNA of the CDR3: TGTGCCAGCAGCCAGGAGAGAAATCAGCCCCAGCATTTT. This translates into CASSQERNQPQHF.

The chain couples TRBV11-3 to TRBJ1-2; weak D call: TRBD1 (5 bases). The CDR3 runs 16 residues. V was clipped by 0 bases and J by 3 bases, with 14 bases between them. Germline CDR1 and CDR2: SGHNT and YENEEA. The CDR3 reads CASSLEGREGDYGYTF. CDR3 sequence (DNA): TGTGCCAGCAGCTTAGAGGGCAGGGAGGGAGACTATGGCTACACCTTC.

The chain combines TRBV15 with TRBJ2-7; TRBD1 is a possible D gene (6 bases). Germline loops: CDR1 LNHNV, CDR2 YYDKDF (reference sequence). V was cut by 3 bases and J by 6 bases, with 12 bases left in between. This CDR3 region has 13 residues. Here the CDR3 DNA reads TGTGCCACCAGCAGGGATCAGGGGTTCGAGCAGTACTTC. This encodes CATSRDQGFEQYF.

This rearrangement joins TRBV7-2 to TRBJ2-1, with 10 bases lining up with TRBD2. Trimming cost V 2 bases and J 7 bases; bases outside gene matches: 5. The CDR3 consists of 15 residues. CDR1 is SGHTA, CDR2 FQGNSA, per germline. The CDR3 loop reads CASSLSGGARNEQFF. As DNA, the CDR3 is TGTGCCAGCAGCTTAAGCGGGGGGGCTCGTAATGAGCAGTTCTTC.

This chain connects TRBV6-5 to TRBJ2-5; 12 nucleotides match TRBD2. The CDR3 runs 15 residues. V lost 8 bases, J lost 4 bases, and 8 bases stayed unmatched. Per the germline V gene, CDR1 is MNHEY and CDR2 is SVGAGI. The CDR3 sequence is CASGLAGGKVETQYF. In nucleotides, the CDR3 is TGTGCCAGCGGTCTAGCGGGGGGGAAGGTAGAGACCCAGTACTTC.

The chain is built from TRBV4-1 and TRBJ2-4, with D possibly matching TRBD1 (5 bases). Trimming shortened V by 1 base and J by 0 bases, and 13 bases separated the two germline ends. CDR3 length: 17 amino acids. Germline V gene data show CDR1 as MGHRA and CDR2 as YSYEKL. CDR3 bases: TGCGCCAGCAGCCAAGTGGAAGGGGTGAGAGCCAAAAACATTCAGTACTTC. Translating it yields CASSQVEGVRAKNIQYF.

J is TRBJ2-1 and V is TRBV15; 9 nucleotides agree with TRBD2. The CDR3 consists of 13 residues. The junction had 6 bases not matched to a gene; V was cut back by 8 bases and J by 7 bases. The V gene's germline CDR1 is LNHNV and CDR2 YYDKDF (reference sequence). This CDR3 is CATVAGGRNEQFF. CDR3 in DNA: TGTGCCACCGTGGCGGGGGGGCGGAATGAGCAGTTCTTC.

The J gene is TRBJ2-5, the V gene TRBV7-6; TRBD2 matches at 9 bases. Germline V gene lookup returns CDR1 SGHVS and CDR2 FNYEAQ. V dropped 0 bases and J dropped 3; count of bases not matched to a gene: 8. The CDR3 spans 17 residues. The CDR3: CASSLAMAGGGKETQYF. In DNA form, the CDR3 reads TGTGCCAGCAGCTTAGCTATGGCGGGGGGGGGAAAAGAGACCCAGTACTTC.

This clone has a handful of counts. The V call is TRBV9, the J call TRBJ2-5, with 9 bases identical to TRBD2. Germline-derived CDR1 and CDR2 are SGDLS and YYNGEE. The CDR3 consists of 13 residues. V lost 6 bases, J lost 4 bases, and 4 bases stayed unmatched. CDR3 DNA sequence: TGTGCCAGCAAGCCGCGGGGGGGAGAGACCCAGTACTTC. Translation: CASKPRGGETQYF. Looking up the rest from reference TRBV9 and TRBJ2-5 gives the full variable domain: DSGVTQTPKHLITATGQRVTLRCSPRSGDLSVYWYQQSLDQGLQFLIQYYNGEERAKGNILERFSAQQFPDLHSELNLSSLELGDSALYFCASKPRGGETQYFGPGTRLLVL.

With respect to this clone: The same CDR3 can be traced to other DNA sequences in this sample. V and J are TRBV4-3 and TRBJ1-2; 7 bases agree with TRBD1. The V gene's germline CDR1 is LGHNA and CDR2 YSLEER. The CDR3 length is 15 residues. Germline trimming cut 0 bases from V and 2 bases from J; bases unmatched to any gene: 3. The CDR3 region has the DNA TGCGCCAGCAGCCAAGATCGGACAGGAAACTATGGCTACACCTTC. Protein: CASSQDRTGNYGYTF.

This chain joins TRBV5-1 and TRBJ2-1; tentative D call: TRBD2 (6 bases). The CDR3 contains 17 residues. V lost 1 base and J lost 1, with 15 bases in between. Germline assignment: CDR1 SGHRS and CDR2 YFSETQ. The CDR3 region is CASSLSYGGDSYNEQFF. Written as DNA, the CDR3 is TGCGCCAGCAGCTTGAGCTATGGCGGGGATTCCTACAATGAGCAGTTCTTC.

The gene calls are TRBV29-1 and TRBJ1-2, with 7 bases matching TRBD1. V trimming: 4 bases; J trimming: 5 bases; junction bases outside the gene matches: 10. Germline-derived CDR1 and CDR2 are SQVTM and ANQGSEA. The CDR3 spans 14 residues. DNA for the CDR3: TGCAGCGTTGTTGGGACAGATCAGGCTTATGGCTACACCTTC. This translates into CSVVGTDQAYGYTF.

The CDR3 reads CASSSREGNTEAFF. CDR3 DNA: TGTGCCAGTAGTTCGCGGGAGGGGAACACTGAAGCTTTCTTT. The chain has TRBV19 and TRBJ1-1; unclear D gene. The CDR3 has 14 amino acids. V shed 5 bases and J shed 1 base, with 11 bases lying between them. Germline CDR1 LNHDA, CDR2 SQIVND (reference sequence).

This clone was detected once. The rearrangement uses TRBV14 and TRBJ2-1; D might be TRBD2 (6 bases). CDR3 length: 16 residues. Germline V gene data show CDR1 as SGHDN and CDR2 as FVKESK. V was trimmed by 1 base and J by 5 bases, leaving 15 bases between them. CDR3 in amino acids: CASSQVRGATHNEQFF. The CDR3 DNA is TGTGCCAGCAGCCAAGTTCGCGGGGCGACCCACAATGAGCAGTTCTTC.

This chain joins TRBV7-7 and TRBJ2-5; TRBD2 agrees at 8 bases. CDR1 and CDR2 (germline): SSHAT, FNYEAQ (reference sequence). CDR3 length: 14 residues. With V trimmed by 5 bases and J by 1 base, 3 bases remained unmatched. CDR3 amino acids: CASSPGGGQETQYF. In DNA form, the CDR3 reads TGTGCCAGCAGCCCGGGGGGGGGCCAAGAGACCCAGTACTTC.

The chain joins TRBV4-3 to TRBJ2-2; a possible D gene is TRBD2 (6 bases). The CDR3 contains 15 residues. The germline V gene has CDR1 LGHNA and CDR2 YSLEER. V gave up 0 bases and J gave up 3 bases, with 8 bases separating them. CDR3 in DNA: TGCGCCAGCAGCCAAGAAGCGGGTGACACCGGGGAGCTGTTTTTT. Translation gives CASSQEAGDTGELFF.